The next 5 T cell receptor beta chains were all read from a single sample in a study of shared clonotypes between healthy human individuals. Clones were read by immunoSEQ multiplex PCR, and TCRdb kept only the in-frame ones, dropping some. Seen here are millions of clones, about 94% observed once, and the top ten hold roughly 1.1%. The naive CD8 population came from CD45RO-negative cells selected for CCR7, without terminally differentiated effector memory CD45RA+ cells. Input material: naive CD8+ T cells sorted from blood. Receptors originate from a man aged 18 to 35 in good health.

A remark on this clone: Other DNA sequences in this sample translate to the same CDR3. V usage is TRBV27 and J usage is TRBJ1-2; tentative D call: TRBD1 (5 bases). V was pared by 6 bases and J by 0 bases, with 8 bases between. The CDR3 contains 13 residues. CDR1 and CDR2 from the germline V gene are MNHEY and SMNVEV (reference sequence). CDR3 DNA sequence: TGTGCCAGCAGCCCGGACACTAACTATGGCTACACCTTC. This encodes CASSPDTNYGYTF.

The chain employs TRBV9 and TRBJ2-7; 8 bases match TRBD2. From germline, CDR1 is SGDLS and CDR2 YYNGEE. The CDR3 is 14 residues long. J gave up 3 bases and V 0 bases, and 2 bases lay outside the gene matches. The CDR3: CASSVATSGYEQYF. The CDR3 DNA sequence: TGTGCCAGCAGCGTAGCAACTAGCGGCTACGAGCAGTACTTC.

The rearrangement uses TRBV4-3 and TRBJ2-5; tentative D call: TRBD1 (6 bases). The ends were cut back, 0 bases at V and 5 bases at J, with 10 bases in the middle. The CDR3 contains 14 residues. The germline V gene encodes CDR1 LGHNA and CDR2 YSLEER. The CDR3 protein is CASSQDTGFETQYF. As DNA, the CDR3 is TGCGCCAGCAGCCAAGATACAGGGTTCGAGACCCAGTACTTC.

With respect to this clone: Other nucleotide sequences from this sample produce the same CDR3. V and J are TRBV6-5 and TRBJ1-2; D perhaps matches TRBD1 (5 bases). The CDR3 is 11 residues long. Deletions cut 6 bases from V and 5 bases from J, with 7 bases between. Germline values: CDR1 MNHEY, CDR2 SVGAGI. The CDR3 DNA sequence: TGTGCCAGCAGCACAGGATATGGCTACACCTTC. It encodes CASSTGYGYTF.

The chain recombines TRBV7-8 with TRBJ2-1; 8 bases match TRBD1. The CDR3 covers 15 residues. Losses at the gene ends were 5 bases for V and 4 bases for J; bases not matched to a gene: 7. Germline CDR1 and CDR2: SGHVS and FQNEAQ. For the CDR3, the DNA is TGTGCCAGCAGCGACCGGGACAGGTTGTACAATGAGCAGTTCTTC. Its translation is CASSDRDRLYNEQFF.